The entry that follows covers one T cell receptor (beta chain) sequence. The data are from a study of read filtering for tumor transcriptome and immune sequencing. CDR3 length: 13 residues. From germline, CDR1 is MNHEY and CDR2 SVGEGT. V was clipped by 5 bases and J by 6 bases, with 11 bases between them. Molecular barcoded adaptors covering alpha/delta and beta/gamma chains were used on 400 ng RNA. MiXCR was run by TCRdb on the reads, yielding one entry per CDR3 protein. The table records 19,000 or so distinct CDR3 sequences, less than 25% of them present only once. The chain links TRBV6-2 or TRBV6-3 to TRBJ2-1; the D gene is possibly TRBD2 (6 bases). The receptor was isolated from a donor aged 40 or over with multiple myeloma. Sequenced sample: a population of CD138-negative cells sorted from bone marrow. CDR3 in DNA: TGTGCCAGCAGTGGGGGGAGGATCAATGAGCAGTTCTTC. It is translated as CASSGGRINEQFF.